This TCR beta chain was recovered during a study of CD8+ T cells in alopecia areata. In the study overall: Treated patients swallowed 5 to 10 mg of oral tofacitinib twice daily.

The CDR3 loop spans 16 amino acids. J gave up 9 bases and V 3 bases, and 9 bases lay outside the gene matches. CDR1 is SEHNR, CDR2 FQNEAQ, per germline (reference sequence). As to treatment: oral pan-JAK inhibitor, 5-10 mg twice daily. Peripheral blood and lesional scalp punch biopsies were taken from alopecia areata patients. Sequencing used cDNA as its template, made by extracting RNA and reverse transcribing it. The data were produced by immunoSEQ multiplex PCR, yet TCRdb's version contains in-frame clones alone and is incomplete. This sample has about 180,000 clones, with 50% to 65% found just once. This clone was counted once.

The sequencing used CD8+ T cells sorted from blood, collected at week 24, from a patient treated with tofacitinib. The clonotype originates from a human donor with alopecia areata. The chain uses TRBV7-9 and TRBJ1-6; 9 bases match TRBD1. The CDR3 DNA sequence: TGTGCCAGCAGCTTTCGGACAGGGGAATCAAGTTCACCCCTCCACTTT. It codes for CASSFRTGESSSPLHF.